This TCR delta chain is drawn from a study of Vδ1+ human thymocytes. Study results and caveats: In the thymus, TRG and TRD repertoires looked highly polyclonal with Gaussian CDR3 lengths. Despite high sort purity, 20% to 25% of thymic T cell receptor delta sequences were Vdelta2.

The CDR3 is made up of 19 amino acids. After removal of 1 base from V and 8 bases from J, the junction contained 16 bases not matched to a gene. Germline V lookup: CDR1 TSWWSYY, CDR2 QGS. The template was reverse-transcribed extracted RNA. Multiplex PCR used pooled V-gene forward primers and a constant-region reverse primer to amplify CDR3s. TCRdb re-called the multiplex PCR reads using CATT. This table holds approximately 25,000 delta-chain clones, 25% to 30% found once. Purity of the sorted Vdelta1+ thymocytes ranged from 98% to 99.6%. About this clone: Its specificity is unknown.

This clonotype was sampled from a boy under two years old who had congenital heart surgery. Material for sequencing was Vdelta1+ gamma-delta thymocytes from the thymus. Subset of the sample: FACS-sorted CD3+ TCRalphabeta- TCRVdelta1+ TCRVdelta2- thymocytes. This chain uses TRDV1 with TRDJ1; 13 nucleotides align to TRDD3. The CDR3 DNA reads TGTGCTCTTGGGGAACCCCCCGACTGGGGGATACGCGGGAGGGGGAAACTCATCTTT. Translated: CALGEPPDWGIRGRGKLIF.